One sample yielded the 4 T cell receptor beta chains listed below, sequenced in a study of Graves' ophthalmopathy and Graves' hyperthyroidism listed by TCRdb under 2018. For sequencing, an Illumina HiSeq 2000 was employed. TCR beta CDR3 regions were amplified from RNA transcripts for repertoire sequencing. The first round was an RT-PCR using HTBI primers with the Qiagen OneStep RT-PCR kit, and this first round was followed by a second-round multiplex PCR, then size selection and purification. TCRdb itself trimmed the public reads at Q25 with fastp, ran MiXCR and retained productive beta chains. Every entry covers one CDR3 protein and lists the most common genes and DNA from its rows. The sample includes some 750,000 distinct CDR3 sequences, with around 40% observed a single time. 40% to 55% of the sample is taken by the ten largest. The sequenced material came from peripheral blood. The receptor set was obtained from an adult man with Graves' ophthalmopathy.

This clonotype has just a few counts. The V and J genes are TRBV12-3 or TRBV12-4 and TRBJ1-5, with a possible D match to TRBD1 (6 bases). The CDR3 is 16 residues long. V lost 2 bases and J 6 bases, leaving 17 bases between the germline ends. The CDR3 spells CASSLLQGSVVQPQHF. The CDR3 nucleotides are TGTGCCAGCAGTTTACTGCAGGGGTCGGTCGTTCAGCCCCAGCATTTT.

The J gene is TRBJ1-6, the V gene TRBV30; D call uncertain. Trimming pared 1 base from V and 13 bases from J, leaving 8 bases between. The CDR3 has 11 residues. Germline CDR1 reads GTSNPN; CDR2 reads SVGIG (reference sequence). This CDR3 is CAWSDTDPLHF. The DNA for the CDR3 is TGTGCCTGGAGTGACACGGATCCCCTCCACTTT.

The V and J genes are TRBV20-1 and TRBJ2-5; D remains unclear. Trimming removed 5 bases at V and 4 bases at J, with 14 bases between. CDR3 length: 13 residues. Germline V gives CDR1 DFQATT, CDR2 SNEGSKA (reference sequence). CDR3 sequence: CSALPPVGETQYF. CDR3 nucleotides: TGCAGTGCTCTCCCCCCAGTCGGAGAGACCCAGTACTTC.

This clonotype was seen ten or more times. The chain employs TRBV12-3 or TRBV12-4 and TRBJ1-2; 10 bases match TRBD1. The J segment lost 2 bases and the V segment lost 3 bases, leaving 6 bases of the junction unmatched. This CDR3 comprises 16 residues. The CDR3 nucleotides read TGTGCCAGCAGTTTTCTCGCGGGACAGGGGAACTATGGCTACACCTTC. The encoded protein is CASSFLAGQGNYGYTF.